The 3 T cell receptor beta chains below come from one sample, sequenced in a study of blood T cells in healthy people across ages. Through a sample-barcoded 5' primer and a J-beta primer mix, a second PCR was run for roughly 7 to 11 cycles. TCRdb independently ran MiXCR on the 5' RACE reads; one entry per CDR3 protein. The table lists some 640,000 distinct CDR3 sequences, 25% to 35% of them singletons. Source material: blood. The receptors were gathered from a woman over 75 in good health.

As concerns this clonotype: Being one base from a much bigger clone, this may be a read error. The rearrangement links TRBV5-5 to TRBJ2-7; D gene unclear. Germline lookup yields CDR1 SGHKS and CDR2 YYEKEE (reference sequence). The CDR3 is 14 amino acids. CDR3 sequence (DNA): TGTGCCAGCAGCTTGCGAATGGCCGCCTACGAGCAGGACTTC. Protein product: CASSLRMAAYEQDF.

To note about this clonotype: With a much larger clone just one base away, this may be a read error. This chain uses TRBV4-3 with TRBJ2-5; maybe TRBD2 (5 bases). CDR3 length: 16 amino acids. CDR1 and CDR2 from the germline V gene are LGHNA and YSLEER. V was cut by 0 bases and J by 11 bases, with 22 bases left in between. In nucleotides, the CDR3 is TGCGCCAGCAGCCAAGATCTAGCAGGTTTATACAATGAGCAGTACTTC. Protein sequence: CASSQDLAGLYNEQYF.

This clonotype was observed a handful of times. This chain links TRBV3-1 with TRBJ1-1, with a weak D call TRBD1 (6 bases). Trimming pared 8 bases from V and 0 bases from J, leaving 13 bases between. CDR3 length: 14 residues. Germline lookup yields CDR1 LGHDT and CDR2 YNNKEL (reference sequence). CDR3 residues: CASAAGHLNTEAFF. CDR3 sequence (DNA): TGTGCCAGCGCGGCGGGACATTTGAACACTGAAGCTTTCTTT. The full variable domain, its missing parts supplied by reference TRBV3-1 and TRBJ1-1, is DTAVSQTPKYLVTQMGNDKSIKCEQNLGHDTMYWYKQDSKKFLKIMFSYNNKELIINETVPNRFSPKSPDKAHLNLHINSLELGDSAVYFCASAAGHLNTEAFFGQGTRLTVV.